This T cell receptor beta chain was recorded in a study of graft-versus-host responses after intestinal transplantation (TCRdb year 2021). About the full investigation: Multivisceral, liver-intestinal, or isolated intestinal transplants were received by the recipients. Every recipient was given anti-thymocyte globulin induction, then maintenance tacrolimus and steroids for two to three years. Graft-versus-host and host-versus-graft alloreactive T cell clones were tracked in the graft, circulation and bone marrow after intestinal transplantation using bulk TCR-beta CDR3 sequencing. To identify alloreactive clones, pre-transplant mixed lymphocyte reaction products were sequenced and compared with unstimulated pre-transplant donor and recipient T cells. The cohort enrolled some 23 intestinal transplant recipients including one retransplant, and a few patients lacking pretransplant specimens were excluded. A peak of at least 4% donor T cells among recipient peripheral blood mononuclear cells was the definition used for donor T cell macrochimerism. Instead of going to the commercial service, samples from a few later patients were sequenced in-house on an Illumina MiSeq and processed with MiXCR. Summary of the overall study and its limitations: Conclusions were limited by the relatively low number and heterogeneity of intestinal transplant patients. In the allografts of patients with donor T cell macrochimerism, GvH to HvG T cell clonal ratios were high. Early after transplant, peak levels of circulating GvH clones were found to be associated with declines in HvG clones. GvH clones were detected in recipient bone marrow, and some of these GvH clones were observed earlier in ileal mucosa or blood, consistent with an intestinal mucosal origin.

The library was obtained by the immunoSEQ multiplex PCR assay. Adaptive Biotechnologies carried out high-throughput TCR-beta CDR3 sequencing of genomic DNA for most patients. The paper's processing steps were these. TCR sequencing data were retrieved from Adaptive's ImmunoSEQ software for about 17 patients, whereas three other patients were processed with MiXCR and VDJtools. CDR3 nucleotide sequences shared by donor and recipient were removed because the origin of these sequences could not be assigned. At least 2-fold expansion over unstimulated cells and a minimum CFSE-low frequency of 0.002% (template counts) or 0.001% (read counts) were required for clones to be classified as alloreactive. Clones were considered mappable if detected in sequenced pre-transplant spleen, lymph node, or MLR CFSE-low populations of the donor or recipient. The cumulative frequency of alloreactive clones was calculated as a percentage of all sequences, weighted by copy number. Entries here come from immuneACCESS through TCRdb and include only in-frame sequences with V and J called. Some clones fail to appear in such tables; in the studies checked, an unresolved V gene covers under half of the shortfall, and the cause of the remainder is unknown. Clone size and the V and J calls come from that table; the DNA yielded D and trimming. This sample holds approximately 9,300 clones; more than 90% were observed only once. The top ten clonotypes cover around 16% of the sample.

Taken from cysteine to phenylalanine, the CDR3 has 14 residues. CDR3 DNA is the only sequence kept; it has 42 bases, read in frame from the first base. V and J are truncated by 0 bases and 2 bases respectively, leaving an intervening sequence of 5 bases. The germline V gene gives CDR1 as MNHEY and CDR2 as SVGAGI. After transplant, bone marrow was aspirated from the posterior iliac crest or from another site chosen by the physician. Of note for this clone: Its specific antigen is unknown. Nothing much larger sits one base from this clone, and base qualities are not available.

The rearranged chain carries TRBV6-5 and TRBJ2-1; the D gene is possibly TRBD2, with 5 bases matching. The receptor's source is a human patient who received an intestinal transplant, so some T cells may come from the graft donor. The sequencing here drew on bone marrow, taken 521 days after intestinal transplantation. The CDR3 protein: CASSYSTTYNEQFF. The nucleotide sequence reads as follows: TGTGCCAGCAGTTACTCGACTACCTACAATGAGCAGTTCTTC.